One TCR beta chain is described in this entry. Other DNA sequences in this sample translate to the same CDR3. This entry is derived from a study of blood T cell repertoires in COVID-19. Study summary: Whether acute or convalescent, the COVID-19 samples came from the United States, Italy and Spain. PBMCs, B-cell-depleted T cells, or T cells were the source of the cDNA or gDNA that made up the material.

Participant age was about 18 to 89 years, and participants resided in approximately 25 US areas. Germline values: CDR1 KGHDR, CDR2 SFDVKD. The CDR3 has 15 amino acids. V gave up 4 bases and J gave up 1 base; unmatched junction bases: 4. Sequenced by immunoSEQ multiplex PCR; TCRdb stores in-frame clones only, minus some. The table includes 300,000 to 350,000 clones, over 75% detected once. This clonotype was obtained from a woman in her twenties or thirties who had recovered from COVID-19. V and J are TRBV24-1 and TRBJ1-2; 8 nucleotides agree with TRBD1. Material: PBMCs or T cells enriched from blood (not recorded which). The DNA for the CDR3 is TGTGCCACCAGTGACCCGGGACAGGATAACTATGGCTACACCTTC. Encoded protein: CATSDPGQDNYGYTF.